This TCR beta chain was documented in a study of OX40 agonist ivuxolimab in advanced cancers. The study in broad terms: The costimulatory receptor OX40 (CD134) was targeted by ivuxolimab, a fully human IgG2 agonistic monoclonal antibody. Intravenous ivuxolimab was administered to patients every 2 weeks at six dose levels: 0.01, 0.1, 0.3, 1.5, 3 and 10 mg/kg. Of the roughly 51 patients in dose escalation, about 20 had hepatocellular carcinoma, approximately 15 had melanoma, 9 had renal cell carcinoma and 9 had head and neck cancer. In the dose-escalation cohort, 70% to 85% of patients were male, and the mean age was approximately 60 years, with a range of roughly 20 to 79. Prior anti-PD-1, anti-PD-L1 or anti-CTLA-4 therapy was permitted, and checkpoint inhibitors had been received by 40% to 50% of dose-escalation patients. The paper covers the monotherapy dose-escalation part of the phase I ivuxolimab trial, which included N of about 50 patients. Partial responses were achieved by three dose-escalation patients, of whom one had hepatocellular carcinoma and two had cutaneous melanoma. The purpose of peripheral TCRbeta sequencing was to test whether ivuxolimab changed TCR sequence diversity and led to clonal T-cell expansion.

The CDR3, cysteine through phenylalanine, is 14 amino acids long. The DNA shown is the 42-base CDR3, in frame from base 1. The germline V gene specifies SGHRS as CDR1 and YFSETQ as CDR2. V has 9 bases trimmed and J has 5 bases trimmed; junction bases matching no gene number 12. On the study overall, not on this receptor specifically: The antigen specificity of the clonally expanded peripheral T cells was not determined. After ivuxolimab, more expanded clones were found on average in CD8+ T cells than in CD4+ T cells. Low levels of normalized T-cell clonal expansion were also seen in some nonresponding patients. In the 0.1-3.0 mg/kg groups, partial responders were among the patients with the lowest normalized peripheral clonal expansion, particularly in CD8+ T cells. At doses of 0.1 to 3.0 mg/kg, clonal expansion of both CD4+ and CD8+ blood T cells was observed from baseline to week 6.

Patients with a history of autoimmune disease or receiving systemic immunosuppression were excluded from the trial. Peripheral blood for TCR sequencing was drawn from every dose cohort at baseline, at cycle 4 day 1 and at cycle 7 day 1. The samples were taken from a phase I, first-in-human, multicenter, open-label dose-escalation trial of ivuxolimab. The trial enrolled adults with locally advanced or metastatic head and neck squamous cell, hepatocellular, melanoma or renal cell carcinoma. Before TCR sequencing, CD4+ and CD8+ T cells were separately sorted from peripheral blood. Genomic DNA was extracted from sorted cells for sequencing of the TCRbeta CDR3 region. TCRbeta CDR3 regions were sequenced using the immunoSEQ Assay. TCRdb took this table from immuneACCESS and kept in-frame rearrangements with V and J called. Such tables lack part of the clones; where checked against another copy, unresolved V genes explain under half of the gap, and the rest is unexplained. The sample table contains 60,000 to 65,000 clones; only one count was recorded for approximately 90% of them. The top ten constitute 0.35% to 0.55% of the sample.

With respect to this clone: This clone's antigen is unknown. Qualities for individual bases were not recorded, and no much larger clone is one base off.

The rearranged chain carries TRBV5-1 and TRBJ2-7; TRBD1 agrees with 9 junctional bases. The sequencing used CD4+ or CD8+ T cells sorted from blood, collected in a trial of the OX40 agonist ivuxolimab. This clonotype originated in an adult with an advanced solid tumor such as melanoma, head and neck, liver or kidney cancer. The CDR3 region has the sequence CATSPGRDRDEQYF. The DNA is TGCGCCACCTCGCCCGGACGGGACAGGGACGAGCAGTACTTC. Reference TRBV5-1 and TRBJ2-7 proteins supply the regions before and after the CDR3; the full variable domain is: KAGVTQTPRYLIKTRGQQVTLSCSPISGHRSVSWYQQTPGQGLQFLFEYFSETQRNKGNFPGRFSGRQFSNSRSEMNVSTLELGDSALYLCATSPGRDRDEQYFGPGTRLTVT.